What follows are 28 T cell receptor beta chains derived from one specimen sequenced in a study of T cell responses to AZD1222 COVID-19 vaccine. Profiling relied on immunoSEQ multiplex PCR, and the TCRdb table lists in-frame clones only, not all of them. The repertoire holds over 140,000 clones, with roughly 92% as singletons. Specimen: peripheral blood, collected on day 0 of AZD1222 vaccination. The receptors shown here come from an adult in good health.

V usage is TRBV28 and J usage is TRBJ1-3; no firm D call. The CDR3 runs 14 residues. With 7 bases removed from V and 4 bases from J, the gap between germline ends came to 14 bases. CDR1 MDHEN and CDR2 SYDVKM come from the germline V gene. DNA for the CDR3: TGTGCCAGCACCTCCGTCTTGGTCGGAAACACCATATATTTT. This encodes CASTSVLVGNTIYF.

The V gene is TRBV19, the J gene TRBJ1-3, with unresolved D. Trimming removed 5 bases from V and 0 bases from J, with 14 bases in between. The length of the CDR3 is 16 residues. Looked up from germline, CDR1 is LNHDA and CDR2 is SQIVND (reference sequence). In nucleotides, the CDR3 is TGTGCCAGTAGTCCCGGACTTTACCACTCTGGAAACACCATATATTTT. Translation gives CASSPGLYHSGNTIYF.

V gene TRBV5-6 combines with J gene TRBJ1-1, with D tentatively TRBD1 (5 bases). Trimming cost V 6 bases and J 5 bases, with 20 bases left between them. Looked up from germline, CDR1 is SGHDT and CDR2 is YYEEEE. The CDR3 contains 15 residues. This CDR3 is CASTELQVRFTEAFF. The CDR3 DNA is TGTGCCAGCACCGAATTACAGGTGCGGTTTACTGAAGCTTTCTTT.

As for this clone: The junction shows a germline mismatch at one end, possibly a read error. The rearrangement joins TRBV7-7 to TRBJ1-1; TRBD1 matches 8 bases. The CDR3 covers 17 residues. Germline values: CDR1 SSHAT, CDR2 FNYEAQ (reference sequence). DNA of the CDR3: TGTGCTAGCAGCTTAGCGACGGGACAGGATATGAACACTGAAGCTTTCTTT. This sequence encodes CASSLATGQDMNTEAFF.

The CDR3 DNA reads TGTGCCAGTAGTATAGGGTTTTGGGGGAACACTGAAGCTTTCTTT. Translating gives CASSIGFWGNTEAFF. V and J are TRBV19 and TRBJ1-1; D uncertain. V shed 1 base and J shed 1 base, with 10 bases lying between them. Germline V CDR1 and CDR2: LNHDA, SQIVND (reference sequence). The CDR3 runs to 15 residues.

The V call is TRBV7-9, the J call TRBJ2-1; D remains unclear. The CDR3 consists of 14 residues. Trimming stripped 3 bases from V and 7 bases from J, with 13 bases between. Per the germline V gene, CDR1 is SEHNR and CDR2 is FQNEAQ (reference sequence). The CDR3 DNA reads TGTGCCAGCAGCTTCGGAAACCTGGTGAATGAGCAGTTCTTC. It specifies CASSFGNLVNEQFF.

This clone was seen only a few times. V and J are TRBV10-3 and TRBJ1-5; perhaps TRBD1 as D (5 bases). The CDR3 runs to 14 residues. Germline V gives CDR1 ENHRY, CDR2 SYGVKD. V was cut by 2 bases and J by 6 bases, with 11 bases left in between. CDR3: CAISEGRGGQPQHF. CDR3 bases: TGTGCCATCAGTGAGGGGAGGGGAGGTCAGCCCCAGCATTTT.

The V call is TRBV2, the J call TRBJ1-6; D is uncertain. The germline CDR1 and CDR2 sequences are SNHLY and FYNNEI. The CDR3 contains 14 residues. V was shortened by 2 bases and J by 9 bases, with 11 bases between the two germline ends. CDR3 nucleotide sequence: TGTGCCAGCAGTGAACGTAGGAGCGGTTCACCCCTCCACTTT. Its protein is CASSERRSGSPLHF.

The chain recombines TRBV7-9 with TRBJ2-7; D could derive from TRBD1 or TRBD2 (5 bases each). The CDR3 totals 15 residues. In germline, CDR1 is SEHNR, CDR2 FQNEAQ (reference sequence). The germline V and J ends were trimmed by 3 bases and 3 bases, with 15 bases remaining between them. DNA of the CDR3: TGTGCCAGCAGCTTTGAGGGGACCCTTAGCTACGAGCAGTACTTC. Its translation is CASSFEGTLSYEQYF.

The chain recombines TRBV5-1 with TRBJ2-3; 13 bases fit TRBD2. This CDR3 has 14 residues. After removal of 4 bases from V and 6 bases from J, the junction contained 2 bases not matched to a gene. The germline gives CDR1 SGHRS, CDR2 YFSETQ. CDR3 nucleotides: TGCGCCAGCAGCGGGGGACTAGCGGGGGATACGCAGTATTTT. This translates into CASSGGLAGDTQYF.

This sequence joins TRBV28 and TRBJ2-1; 11 bases agree with TRBD2. CDR1 MDHEN and CDR2 SYDVKM come from the germline V gene. The CDR3 extends over 14 amino acids. The junction had 7 bases not matched to a gene; V was cut back by 6 bases and J by 9 bases. CDR3 loop: CASSWTSGHGEQFF. CDR3 coding DNA: TGTGCCAGCAGCTGGACTAGCGGGCACGGTGAGCAGTTCTTC.

The rearrangement links TRBV19 to TRBJ2-7, with TRBD1 as a possible D gene (5 bases). This CDR3 contains 15 residues. V was trimmed by 10 bases and J by 3 bases, leaving 22 bases between them. Germline CDR1 reads LNHDA; CDR2 reads SQIVND (reference sequence). The CDR3 bases are TGTGCCACCAAGGACCGGGCTACAGGTGGCTACGAGCAGTACTTC. It codes for CATKDRATGGYEQYF.

V gene TRBV5-5 combines with J gene TRBJ2-7, with 7 nucleotides matching TRBD1. The germline gives CDR1 SGHKS, CDR2 YYEKEE (reference sequence). This CDR3 has 13 residues. J was trimmed by 5 bases and V by 2 bases; bases with no gene match: 4. CDR3: CASSLTGVHEQYF. CDR3 sequence (DNA): TGTGCCAGCAGCTTAACAGGGGTCCACGAGCAGTACTTC.

The rearrangement joins TRBV5-1 to TRBJ1-1; D perhaps matches TRBD1 (5 bases). CDR1 and CDR2 from the germline V gene are SGHRS and YFSETQ. Trimming shortened V by 3 bases and J by 5 bases, and 17 bases separated the two germline ends. CDR3 length: 15 amino acids. The CDR3 is CASSWNAGSGTEAFF. CDR3 nucleotides: TGCGCCAGCAGCTGGAATGCAGGGTCGGGGACTGAAGCTTTCTTT. The complete variable domain, with remaining parts taken from reference TRBV5-1 and TRBJ1-1, reads KAGVTQTPRYLIKTRGQQVTLSCSPISGHRSVSWYQQTPGQGLQFLFEYFSETQRNKGNFPGRFSGRQFSNSRSEMNVSTLELGDSALYLCASSWNAGSGTEAFFGQGTRLTVV.

This chain joins TRBV4-2 and TRBJ2-1; 13 positions agree with TRBD2. Germline CDR1 reads LGHNA; CDR2 reads YNFKEQ. CDR3 size: 15 residues. The J segment lost 9 bases and the V segment lost 3 bases, leaving 5 bases of the junction unmatched. The CDR3 region is CASSHTGTSGVEQFF. DNA for the CDR3: TGTGCCAGCAGCCACACCGGGACTAGCGGGGTTGAGCAGTTCTTC.

The chain joins TRBV27 to TRBJ2-7; D is perhaps TRBD2 (6 bases). The CDR3 is 13 residues long. Germline loops: CDR1 MNHEY, CDR2 SMNVEV (reference sequence). V lost 3 bases to trimming and J lost 5 bases, with 11 bases between them. CDR3 sequence (DNA): TGTGCCAGCAGTTTGACTAGATTCAACGAGCAGTACTTC. Encoded protein: CASSLTRFNEQYF.

V usage is TRBV7-9 and J usage is TRBJ1-1, with D perhaps matching TRBD1 (5 bases). Germline CDR1 SEHNR, CDR2 FQNEAQ (reference sequence). The CDR3 consists of 12 residues. V was cut by 3 bases and J by 8 bases, with 10 bases left in between. CDR3 sequence (DNA): TGTGCCAGCAGCTTGTGGGGCCCGGAAGCTTTCTTT. Encoded protein: CASSLWGPEAFF.

The V and J genes are TRBV6-2 or TRBV6-3 and TRBJ1-2; 9 positions agree with TRBD1. Germline V lookup: CDR1 MNHEY, CDR2 SVGEGT. The CDR3 length is 17 residues. J gave up 6 bases and V 4 bases, and 15 bases lay outside the gene matches. The chain's CDR3 is CASSSSRDRADLNGYTF. The CDR3 region has the DNA TGTGCCAGCAGTTCTTCACGGGACAGGGCGGATCTAAATGGCTACACCTTC.

V and J are TRBV6-1 and TRBJ1-6; D call uncertain. The CDR3 is 16 residues long. V lost 4 bases and J 4 bases, leaving 14 bases between the germline ends. CDR1 is MNHNS and CDR2 is SASEGT in the germline V gene. CDR3 nucleotides: TGTGCCAGCAGTGTCGACCTTGGACGGTATAATTCACCCCTCCACTTT. Translation: CASSVDLGRYNSPLHF.

V usage is TRBV10-3 and J usage is TRBJ1-1; TRBD1 matches 7 bases. Germline V lookup: CDR1 ENHRY, CDR2 SYGVKD. The CDR3 loop spans 11 amino acids. Trimming at V came to 8 bases and at J to 5 bases, leaving 2 bases not matched to a gene. The CDR3 coding sequence is TGTGCCATCCAGGGGGGGACTGAAGCTTTCTTT. Translating gives CAIQGGTEAFF.

Only a few counts were recorded for this clone. This chain connects TRBV6-5 to TRBJ1-1; D not resolved. V was pared by 1 base and J by 7 bases, with 13 bases between. The V gene's germline CDR1 is MNHEY and CDR2 SVGAGI. The CDR3 has 14 amino acids. The CDR3 coding sequence is TGTGCCAGCAGTTACTTCATTGGACGGATTGAAGCTTTCTTT. Amino acids: CASSYFIGRIEAFF.

The V and J genes are TRBV25-1 and TRBJ2-2; TRBD1 is a possible D gene (6 bases). Germline lookup yields CDR1 MGHDK and CDR2 SYGVNS. V lost 6 bases to trimming and J lost 0 bases, with 8 bases between them. The CDR3 totals 14 residues. CDR3 amino acids: CASRDRSNTGELFF. CDR3 coding DNA: TGTGCCAGCAGGGACAGATCGAACACCGGGGAGCTGTTTTTT.

The V gene is TRBV27, the J gene TRBJ1-2, with 7 nucleotides matching TRBD1. The V gene end was trimmed by 6 bases and the J gene end by 6 bases; junction bases not matched to a gene: 13. Germline V gene data show CDR1 as MNHEY and CDR2 as SMNVEV (reference sequence). The CDR3 runs to 15 residues. The CDR3 loop is CASRQAGGSLNGYTF. The DNA for the CDR3 is TGTGCCAGCAGGCAGGCAGGGGGTAGTTTGAATGGCTACACCTTC.

The chain has TRBV25-1 and TRBJ2-6; D is undetermined. The germline V and J ends were trimmed by 4 bases and 0 bases, with 16 bases remaining between them. The V gene's germline CDR1 is MGHDK and CDR2 SYGVNS. The CDR3 has 18 amino acids. The CDR3 reads CASSGTGLPFSGANVLTF. The CDR3 nucleotides are TGTGCCAGCAGTGGTACCGGGTTGCCCTTCTCTGGGGCCAACGTCCTGACTTTC.

The chain carries TRBV5-4 and TRBJ2-2; D may be TRBD2 (5 bases). V lost 4 bases and J lost 3, with 13 bases in between. The CDR3 runs to 15 residues. CDR1 is SGHNT, CDR2 YYREEE, per germline (reference sequence). CDR3 DNA: TGTGCCAGCAGCACGGGATTACTCTACACCGGGGAGCTGTTTTTT. As protein: CASSTGLLYTGELFF.

This rearrangement joins TRBV7-9 to TRBJ2-5, with 9 bases lining up with TRBD2. Germline V gene data show CDR1 as SEHNR and CDR2 as FQNEAQ (reference sequence). The CDR3 has 14 amino acids. With 4 bases clipped from V and 4 bases from J, the junction kept 4 bases outside the gene matches. In nucleotides, the CDR3 is TGTGCCAGCAGCTCCCCGACTAGCGGAGAGACCCAGTACTTC. Protein product: CASSSPTSGETQYF. The full variable domain, with the rest looked up from reference TRBV7-9 and TRBJ2-5, is DTGVSQNPRHKITKRGQNVTFRCDPISEHNRLYWYRQTLGQGPEFLTYFQNEAQLEKSRLLSDRFSAERPKGSFSTLEIQRTEQGDSAMYLCASSSPTSGETQYFGPGTRLLVL.

The genes are TRBV19 and TRBJ1-2; D gene uncertain. The CDR3 has 16 residues. CDR1 LNHDA and CDR2 SQIVND come from the germline V gene (reference sequence). V dropped 4 bases and J dropped 4 bases, with 19 bases sitting between them. As DNA, the CDR3 is TGTGCCAGTAGTACAATCAGAAGTGGGTTCATCTATGGCTACACCTTC. Amino acid sequence: CASSTIRSGFIYGYTF.

This sequence joins TRBV5-4 and TRBJ1-1; no definite D call. V dropped 0 bases and J dropped 6 bases, with 12 bases sitting between them. CDR3 size: 14 residues. CDR1 and CDR2 (germline): SGHNT, YYREEE (reference sequence). CDR3: CASSLDPGGPEAFF. CDR3 sequence (DNA): TGTGCCAGCAGCTTGGACCCCGGCGGGCCTGAAGCTTTCTTT. Based on the CDR3 plus reference TRBV5-4 and TRBJ1-1, the full variable domain is ETGVTQSPTHLIKTRGQQVTLRCSSQSGHNTVSWYQQALGQGPQFIFQYYREEENGRGNFPPRFSGLQFPNYSSELNVNALELDDSALYLCASSLDPGGPEAFFGQGTRLTVV.